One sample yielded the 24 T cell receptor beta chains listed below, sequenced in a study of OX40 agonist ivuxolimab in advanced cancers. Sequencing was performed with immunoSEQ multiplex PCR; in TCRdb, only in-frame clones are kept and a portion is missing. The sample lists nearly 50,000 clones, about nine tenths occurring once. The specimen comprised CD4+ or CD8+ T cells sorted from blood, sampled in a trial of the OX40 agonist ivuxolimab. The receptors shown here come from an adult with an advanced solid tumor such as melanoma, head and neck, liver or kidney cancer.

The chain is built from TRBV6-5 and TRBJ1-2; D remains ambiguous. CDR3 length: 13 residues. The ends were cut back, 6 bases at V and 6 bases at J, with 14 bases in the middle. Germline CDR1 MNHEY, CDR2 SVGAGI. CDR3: CASRPIPGDGYTF. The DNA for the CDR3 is TGTGCCAGCAGACCGATCCCCGGGGATGGCTACACCTTC.

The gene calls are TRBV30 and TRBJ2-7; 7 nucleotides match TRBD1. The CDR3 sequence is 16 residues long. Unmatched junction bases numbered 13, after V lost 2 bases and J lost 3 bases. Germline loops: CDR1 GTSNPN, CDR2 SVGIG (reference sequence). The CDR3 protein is CAWSPGQGGRYYEQYF. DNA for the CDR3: TGTGCCTGGAGTCCAGGGCAAGGGGGCCGGTACTACGAGCAGTACTTC.

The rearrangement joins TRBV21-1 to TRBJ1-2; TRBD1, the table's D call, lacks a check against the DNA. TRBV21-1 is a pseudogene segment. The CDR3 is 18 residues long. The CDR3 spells CASSKSRDRGRLSYGYTF. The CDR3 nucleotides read TGTGCCAGCAGCAAATCCCGGGACAGGGGCCGACTTAGCTATGGCTACACCTTC.

The CDR3 protein is CASSTLTATYEQYF. Here the CDR3 DNA reads TGTGCCAGCAGTACCCTGACAGCGACCTACGAGCAGTACTTC. The chain recombines TRBV6-5 with TRBJ2-7; D might be TRBD1 (5 bases). CDR3 length: 14 amino acids. V gave up 5 bases and J gave up 2 bases, with 13 bases separating them. Germline assignment: CDR1 MNHEY and CDR2 SVGAGI.

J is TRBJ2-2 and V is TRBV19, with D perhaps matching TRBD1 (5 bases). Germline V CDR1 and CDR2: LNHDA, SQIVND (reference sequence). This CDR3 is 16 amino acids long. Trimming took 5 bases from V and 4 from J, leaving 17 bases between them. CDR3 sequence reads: CASSPTGPLGTGELFF. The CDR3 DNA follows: TGTGCCAGTAGTCCCACAGGCCCGCTCGGCACCGGGGAGCTGTTTTTT.

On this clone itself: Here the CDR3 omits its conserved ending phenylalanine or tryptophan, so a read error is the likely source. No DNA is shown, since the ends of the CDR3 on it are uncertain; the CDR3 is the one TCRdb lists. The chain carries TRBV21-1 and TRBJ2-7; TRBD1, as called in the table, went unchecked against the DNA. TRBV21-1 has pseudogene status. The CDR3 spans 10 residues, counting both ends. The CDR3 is CASSGHRGTL.

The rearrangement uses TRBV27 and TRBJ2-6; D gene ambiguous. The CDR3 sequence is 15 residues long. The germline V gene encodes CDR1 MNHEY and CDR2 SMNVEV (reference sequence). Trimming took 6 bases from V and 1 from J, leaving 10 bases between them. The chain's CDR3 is CASSPGSSGANVLTF. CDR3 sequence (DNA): TGTGCCAGCAGCCCGGGTAGTTCTGGGGCCAACGTCCTGACTTTC.

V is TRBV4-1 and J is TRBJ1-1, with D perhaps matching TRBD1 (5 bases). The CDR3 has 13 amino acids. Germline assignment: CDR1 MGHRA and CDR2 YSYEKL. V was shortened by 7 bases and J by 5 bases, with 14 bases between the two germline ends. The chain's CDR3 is CASTLWEGTEAFF. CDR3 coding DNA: TGCGCCAGCACCCTGTGGGAGGGGACTGAAGCTTTCTTT.

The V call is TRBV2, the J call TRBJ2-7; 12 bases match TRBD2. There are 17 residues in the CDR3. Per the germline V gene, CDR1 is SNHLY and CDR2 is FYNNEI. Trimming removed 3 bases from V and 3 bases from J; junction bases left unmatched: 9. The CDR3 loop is CASSDRASGGAVYEQYF. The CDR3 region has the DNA TGTGCCAGCAGTGATCGGGCTAGCGGGGGGGCTGTCTACGAGCAGTACTTC.

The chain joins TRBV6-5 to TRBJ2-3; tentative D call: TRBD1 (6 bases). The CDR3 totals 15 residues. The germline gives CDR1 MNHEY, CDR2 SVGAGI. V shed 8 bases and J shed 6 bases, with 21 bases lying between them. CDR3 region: CASAIGTRAGDTQYF. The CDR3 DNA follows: TGTGCCAGCGCCATAGGGACACGGGCCGGGGATACGCAGTATTTT.

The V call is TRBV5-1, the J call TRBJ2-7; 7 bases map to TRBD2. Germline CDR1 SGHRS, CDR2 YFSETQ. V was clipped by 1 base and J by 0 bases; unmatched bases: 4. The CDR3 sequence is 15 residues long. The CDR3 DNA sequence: TGCGCCAGCAGCTTGAAGGGGACTAACTCCTACGAGCAGTACTTC. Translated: CASSLKGTNSYEQYF.

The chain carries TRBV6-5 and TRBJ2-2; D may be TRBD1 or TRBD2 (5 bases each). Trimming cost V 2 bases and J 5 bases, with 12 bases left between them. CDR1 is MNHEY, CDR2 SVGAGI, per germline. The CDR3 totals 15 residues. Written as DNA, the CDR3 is TGTGCCAGCAGTTACATTGGGACGTCAACCGGGGAGCTGTTTTTT. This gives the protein CASSYIGTSTGELFF.

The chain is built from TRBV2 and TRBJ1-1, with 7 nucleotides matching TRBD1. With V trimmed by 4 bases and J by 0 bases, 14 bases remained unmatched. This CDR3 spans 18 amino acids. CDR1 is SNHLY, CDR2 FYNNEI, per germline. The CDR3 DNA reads TGTGCCAGCAGTGCCTTGGGGTTGACAGGGCTGATGAACACTGAAGCTTTCTTT. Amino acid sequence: CASSALGLTGLMNTEAFF.

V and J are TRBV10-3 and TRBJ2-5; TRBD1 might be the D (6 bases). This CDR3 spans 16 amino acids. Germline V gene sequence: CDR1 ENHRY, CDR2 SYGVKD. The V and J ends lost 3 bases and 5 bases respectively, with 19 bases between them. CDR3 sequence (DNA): TGTGCCATCAGTGACGACGTAGATGACAGGTCCGAGACCCAGTACTTC. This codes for CAISDDVDDRSETQYF.

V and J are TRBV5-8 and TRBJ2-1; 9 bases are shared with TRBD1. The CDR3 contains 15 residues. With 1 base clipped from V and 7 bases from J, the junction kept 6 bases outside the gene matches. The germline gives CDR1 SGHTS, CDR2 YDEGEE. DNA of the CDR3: TGTGCCAGCAGCTTGCGGGACAGGGCGGATAATGAGCAGTTCTTC. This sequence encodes CASSLRDRADNEQFF.

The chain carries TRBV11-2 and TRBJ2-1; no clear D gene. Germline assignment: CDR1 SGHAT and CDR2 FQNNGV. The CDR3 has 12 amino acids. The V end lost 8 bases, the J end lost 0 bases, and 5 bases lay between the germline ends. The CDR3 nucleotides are TGTGCCAGCTCAGACTCCTACAATGAGCAGTTCTTC. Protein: CASSDSYNEQFF. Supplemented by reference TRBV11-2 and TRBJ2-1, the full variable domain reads EAGVAQSPRYKIIEKRQSVAFWCNPISGHATLYWYQQILGQGPKLLIQFQNNGVVDDSQLPKDRFSAERLKGVDSTLKIQPAKLEDSAVYLCASSDSYNEQFFGPGTRLTVL.

The CDR3 DNA reads TGTGCCAGCAGCCCGGGGAATAACTATGGCTACACCTTC. Residues: CASSPGNNYGYTF. The rearrangement uses TRBV2 and TRBJ1-2; no clear D. The CDR3 runs 13 residues. CDR1 and CDR2 from the germline V gene are SNHLY and FYNNEI. With 6 bases removed from V and 1 base from J, the gap between germline ends came to 9 bases.

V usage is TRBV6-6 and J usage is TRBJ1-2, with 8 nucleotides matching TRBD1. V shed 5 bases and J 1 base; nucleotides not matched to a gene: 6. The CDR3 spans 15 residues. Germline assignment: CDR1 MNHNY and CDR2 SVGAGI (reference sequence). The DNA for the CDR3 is TGTGCCAGCAGTACGGGACAGGTGGATAACTATGGCTACACCTTC. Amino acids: CASSTGQVDNYGYTF.

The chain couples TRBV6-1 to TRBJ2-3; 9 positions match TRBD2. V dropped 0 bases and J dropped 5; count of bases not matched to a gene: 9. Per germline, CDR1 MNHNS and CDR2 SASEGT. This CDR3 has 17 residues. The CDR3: CASSEAIAGDSLDTQYF. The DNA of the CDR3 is TGTGCCAGCAGTGAAGCCATAGCGGGGGACTCCTTAGATACGCAGTATTTT.

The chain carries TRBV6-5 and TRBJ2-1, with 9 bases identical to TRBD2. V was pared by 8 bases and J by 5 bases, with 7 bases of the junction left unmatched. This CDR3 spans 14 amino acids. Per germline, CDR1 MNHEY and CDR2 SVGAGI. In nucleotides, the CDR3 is TGTGCCAGCGTAATGGCGGGGGGGGACAATGAGCAGTTCTTC. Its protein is CASVMAGGDNEQFF.

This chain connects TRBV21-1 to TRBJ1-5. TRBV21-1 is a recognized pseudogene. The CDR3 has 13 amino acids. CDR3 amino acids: CASSEGRAQPQHF. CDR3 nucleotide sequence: TGTGCCAGCAGCGAGGGAAGAGCCCAGCCCCAGCATTTT.

The CDR3 sequence: CASSLGQGLQPQHF. CDR3 coding DNA: TGTGCCAGCAGCTTAGGACAGGGTCTTCAGCCCCAGCATTTT. V is TRBV7-2 and J is TRBJ1-5; 7 nucleotides match TRBD1. V lost 1 base and J lost 6; bases outside the gene matches: 3. Germline CDR1 SGHTA, CDR2 FQGNSA. The CDR3 has 14 residues. Full variable domain (rest looked up from reference TRBV7-2 and TRBJ1-5): GAGVSQSPSNKVTEKGKDVELRCDPISGHTALYWYRQSLGQGLEFLIYFQGNSAPDKSGLPSDRFSAERTGGSVSTLTIQRTQQEDSAVYLCASSLGQGLQPQHFGDGTRLSIL.

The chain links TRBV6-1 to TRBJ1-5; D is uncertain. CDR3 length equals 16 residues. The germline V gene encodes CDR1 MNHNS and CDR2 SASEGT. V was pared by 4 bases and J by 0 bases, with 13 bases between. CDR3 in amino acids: CASSVAGSDSNQPQHF. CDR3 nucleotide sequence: TGTGCCAGCAGTGTTGCGGGCTCCGATAGCAATCAGCCCCAGCATTTT.

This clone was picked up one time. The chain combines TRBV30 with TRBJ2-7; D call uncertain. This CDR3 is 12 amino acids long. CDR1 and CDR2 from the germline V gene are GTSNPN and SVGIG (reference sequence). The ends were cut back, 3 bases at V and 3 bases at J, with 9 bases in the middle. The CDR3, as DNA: TGTGCCTGGAGCGAGAACAGCTACGAGCAGTACTTC. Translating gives CAWSENSYEQYF.